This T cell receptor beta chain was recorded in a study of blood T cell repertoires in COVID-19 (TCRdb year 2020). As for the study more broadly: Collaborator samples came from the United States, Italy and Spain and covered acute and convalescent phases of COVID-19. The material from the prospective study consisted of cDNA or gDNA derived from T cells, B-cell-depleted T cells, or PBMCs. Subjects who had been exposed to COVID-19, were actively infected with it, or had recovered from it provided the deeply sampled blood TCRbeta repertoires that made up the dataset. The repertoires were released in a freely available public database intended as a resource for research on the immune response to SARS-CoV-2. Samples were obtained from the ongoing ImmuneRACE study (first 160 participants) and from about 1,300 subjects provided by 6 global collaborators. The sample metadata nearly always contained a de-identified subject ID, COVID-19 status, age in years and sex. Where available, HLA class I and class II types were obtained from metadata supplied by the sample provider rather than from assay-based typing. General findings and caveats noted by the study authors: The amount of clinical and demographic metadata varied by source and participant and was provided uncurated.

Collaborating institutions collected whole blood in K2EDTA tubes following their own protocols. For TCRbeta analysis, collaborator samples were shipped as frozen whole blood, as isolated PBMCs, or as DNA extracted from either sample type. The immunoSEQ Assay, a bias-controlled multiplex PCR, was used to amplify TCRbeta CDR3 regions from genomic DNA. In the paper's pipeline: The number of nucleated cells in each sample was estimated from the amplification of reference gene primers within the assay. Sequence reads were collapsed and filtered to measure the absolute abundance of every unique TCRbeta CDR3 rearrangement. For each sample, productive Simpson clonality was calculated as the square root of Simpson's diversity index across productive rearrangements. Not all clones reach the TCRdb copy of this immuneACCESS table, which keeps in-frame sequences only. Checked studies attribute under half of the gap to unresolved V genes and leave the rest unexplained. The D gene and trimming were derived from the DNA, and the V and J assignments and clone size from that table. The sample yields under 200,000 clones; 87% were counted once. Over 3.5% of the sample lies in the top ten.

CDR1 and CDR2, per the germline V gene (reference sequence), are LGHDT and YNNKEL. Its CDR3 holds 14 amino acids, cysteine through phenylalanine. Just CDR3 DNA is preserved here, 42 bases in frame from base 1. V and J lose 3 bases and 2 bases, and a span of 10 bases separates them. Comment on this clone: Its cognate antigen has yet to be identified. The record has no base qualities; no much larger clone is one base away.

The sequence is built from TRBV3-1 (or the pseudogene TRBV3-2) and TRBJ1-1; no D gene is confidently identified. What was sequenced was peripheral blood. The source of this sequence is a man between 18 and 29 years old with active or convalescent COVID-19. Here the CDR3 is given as CASSHLPRNTEAFF. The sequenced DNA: TGTGCCAGCAGCCACCTTCCCCGTAACACTGAAGCTTTCTTT.